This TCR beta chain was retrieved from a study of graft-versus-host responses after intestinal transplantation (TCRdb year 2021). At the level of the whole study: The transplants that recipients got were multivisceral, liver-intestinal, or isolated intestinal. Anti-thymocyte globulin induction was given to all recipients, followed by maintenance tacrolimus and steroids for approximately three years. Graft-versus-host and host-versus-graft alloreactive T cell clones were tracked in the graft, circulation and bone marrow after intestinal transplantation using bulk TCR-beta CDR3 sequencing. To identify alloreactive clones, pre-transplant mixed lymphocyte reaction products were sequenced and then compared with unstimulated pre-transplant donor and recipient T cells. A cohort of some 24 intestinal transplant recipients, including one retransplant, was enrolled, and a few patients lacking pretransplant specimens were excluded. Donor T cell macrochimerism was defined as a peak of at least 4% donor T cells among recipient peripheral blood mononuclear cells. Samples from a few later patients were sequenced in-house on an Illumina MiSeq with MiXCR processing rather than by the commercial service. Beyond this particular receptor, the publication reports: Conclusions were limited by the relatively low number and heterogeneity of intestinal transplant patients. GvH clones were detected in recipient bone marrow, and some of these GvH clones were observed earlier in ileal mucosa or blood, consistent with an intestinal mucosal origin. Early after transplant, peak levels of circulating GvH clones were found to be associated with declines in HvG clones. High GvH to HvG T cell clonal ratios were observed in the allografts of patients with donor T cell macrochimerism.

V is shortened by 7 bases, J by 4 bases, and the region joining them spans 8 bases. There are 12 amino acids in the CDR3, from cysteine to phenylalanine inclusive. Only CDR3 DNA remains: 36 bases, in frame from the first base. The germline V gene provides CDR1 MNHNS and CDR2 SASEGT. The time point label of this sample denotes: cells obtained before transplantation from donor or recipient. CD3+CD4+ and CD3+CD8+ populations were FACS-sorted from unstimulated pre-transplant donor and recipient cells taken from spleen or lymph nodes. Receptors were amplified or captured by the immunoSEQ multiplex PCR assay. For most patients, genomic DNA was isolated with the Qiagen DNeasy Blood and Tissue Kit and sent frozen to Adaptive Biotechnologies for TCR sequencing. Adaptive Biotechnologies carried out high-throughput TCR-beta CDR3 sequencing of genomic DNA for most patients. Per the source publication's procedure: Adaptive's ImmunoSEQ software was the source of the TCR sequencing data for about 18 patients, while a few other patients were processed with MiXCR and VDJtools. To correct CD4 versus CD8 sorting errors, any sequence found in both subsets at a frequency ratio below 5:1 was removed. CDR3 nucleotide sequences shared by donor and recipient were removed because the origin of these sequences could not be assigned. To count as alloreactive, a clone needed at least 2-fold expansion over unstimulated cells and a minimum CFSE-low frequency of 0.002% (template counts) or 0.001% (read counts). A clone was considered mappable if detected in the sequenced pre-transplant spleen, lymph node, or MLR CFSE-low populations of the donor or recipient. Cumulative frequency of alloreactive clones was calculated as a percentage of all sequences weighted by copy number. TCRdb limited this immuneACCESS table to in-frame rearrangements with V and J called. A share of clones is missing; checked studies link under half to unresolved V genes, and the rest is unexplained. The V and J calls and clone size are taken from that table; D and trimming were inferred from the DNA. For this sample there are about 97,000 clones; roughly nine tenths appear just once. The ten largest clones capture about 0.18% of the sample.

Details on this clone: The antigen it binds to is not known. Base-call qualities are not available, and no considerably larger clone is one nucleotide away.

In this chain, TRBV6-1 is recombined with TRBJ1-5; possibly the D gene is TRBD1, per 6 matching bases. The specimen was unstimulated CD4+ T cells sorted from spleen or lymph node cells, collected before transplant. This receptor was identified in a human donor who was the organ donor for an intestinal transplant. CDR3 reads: CASNRENQPQHF. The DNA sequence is TGTGCCAGCAACAGGGAGAATCAGCCCCAGCATTTT.